The next 8 T cell receptor beta chains were all read from a single sample in a study of blood T cell repertoires in COVID-19. Only in-frame clones appear in the TCRdb table, and some are missing; sequencing was by immunoSEQ multiplex PCR. This sample yields approximately 270,000 clones, of which around 86% are seen a single time; around 2% belongs to the top ten. The sequenced sample consisted of peripheral blood. Every receptor here comes from a man over 45 with acute or convalescent COVID-19.

This clone was seen a single time. The rearrangement uses TRBV11-2 and TRBJ1-1; 8 bases align to TRBD1. CDR1 is SGHAT and CDR2 is FQNNGV in the germline V gene. The CDR3 sequence is 17 residues long. Losses at the gene ends were 1 base for V and 8 bases for J; bases not matched to a gene: 15. CDR3 in amino acids: CASSLGIRQGSGLEAFF. CDR3 nucleotides: TGTGCCAGCAGCTTAGGAATCAGACAGGGGAGTGGGTTAGAAGCTTTCTTT.

V usage is TRBV6-5 and J usage is TRBJ2-7, with 7 positions matching TRBD1. Germline V gene data show CDR1 as MNHEY and CDR2 as SVGAGI. The CDR3 length is 12 residues. J lost 2 bases, V lost 6 bases, and 1 base had no gene match. For the CDR3, the DNA is TGTGCCAGCAGCGGGACAGCCTACGAGCAGTACTTC. This codes for CASSGTAYEQYF.

The V and J genes are TRBV12-5 and TRBJ1-1, with 7 bases that match TRBD1. CDR3 length: 13 amino acids. After removal of 5 bases from V and 8 bases from J, the junction contained 8 bases not matched to a gene. Germline CDR1 is LGHNT and CDR2 is FRNRAP. This CDR3 is CASGPSRGAEAFF. In nucleotides, the CDR3 is TGTGCTAGTGGTCCATCCAGGGGGGCGGAAGCTTTCTTT.

This clone was counted a few times. V is TRBV30 and J is TRBJ2-1; 8 bases match TRBD1. Trimming cost V 6 bases and J 0 bases; bases outside gene matches: 10. The germline V gene has CDR1 GTSNPN and CDR2 SVGIG (reference sequence). The CDR3 loop spans 16 amino acids. CDR3 DNA: TGTGCCTGTTGGGACAGGCCTTTCAGCTCCTACAATGAGCAGTTCTTC. This translates into CACWDRPFSSYNEQFF.

This chain uses TRBV30 with TRBJ1-2; the match to TRBD1 covers 7 bases. With V trimmed by 0 bases and J by 7 bases, 5 bases remained unmatched. CDR3 size: 13 residues. Germline V gene data show CDR1 as GTSNPN and CDR2 as SVGIG (reference sequence). The DNA for the CDR3 is TGTGCCTGGAGTGTATTGGCAGGGGGTGGCTACACCTTC. The encoded protein is CAWSVLAGGGYTF.

V is TRBV27 and J is TRBJ1-1, with TRBD1 identical over 10 bases. The germline V gene has CDR1 MNHEY and CDR2 SMNVEV (reference sequence). Trimming removed 5 bases from V and 5 bases from J; junction bases left unmatched: 8. The CDR3 extends over 15 amino acids. The CDR3 DNA follows: TGTGCCAGCAGTCCCCGGACAGGGGGGGATACTGAAGCTTTCTTT. Protein product: CASSPRTGGDTEAFF.

The chain uses TRBV19 and TRBJ1-2; the D gene is possibly TRBD1 (6 bases). The CDR3 consists of 12 residues. Germline V lookup: CDR1 LNHDA, CDR2 SQIVND (reference sequence). V lost 5 bases and J lost 13, with 17 bases in between. The DNA for the CDR3 is TGTGCCAGTAGTCCACAGGGTGGGGTCTGCACCTTC. Its translation: CASSPQGGVCTF.

J is TRBJ1-2 and V is TRBV30; D is unresolved. The germline V and J ends were trimmed by 0 bases and 3 bases, with 14 bases remaining between them. CDR3 size: 15 residues. Germline CDR1 reads GTSNPN; CDR2 reads SVGIG (reference sequence). This CDR3 is CAWSVIPGGHYGYTF. CDR3 DNA: TGTGCCTGGAGTGTAATTCCTGGTGGCCACTATGGCTACACCTTC.